A selection of T cell receptor beta chains follows, all from one sample in a study of PD-L1 blockade in urothelial cancer. Only in-frame clones appear in the TCRdb table, and some are missing; sequencing was by immunoSEQ multiplex PCR. The table includes around 30,000 clones, about 79% detected once. Material: PBMCs, obtained around atezolizumab (anti-PD-L1) treatment. Receptors originate from a man aged 60 to 69 with urothelial cancer. Each CDR3 is given with its conserved first and last residue. A D gene is named only where the DNA matches it firmly. Clone sizes are given selectively: once, few, many, or a class where the clone is expanded.

V,size,J,D,DNA,CDR3
TRBV5-1,once,TRBJ2-7,.,TGCGCCAGCAGCCCCGTTCCGGGAATAGTGTACGAGCAGTACTTC,CASSPVPGIVYEQYF
TRBV5-8,.,TRBJ2-1,.,TGTGCCAGCAGCTTCTGGCGGGTCTCCTACAATGAGCAGTTCTTC,CASSFWRVSYNEQFF
TRBV2,.,TRBJ1-6,.,TGTGCCAGCAGTAGCCGGGGTTATAATTCACCCCTCCACTTT,CASSSRGYNSPLHF
TRBV5-6,.,TRBJ1-6,.,TGTGCCAGCAAAATTTCGACAGCTAATTCACCCCTCCACTTT,CASKISTANSPLHF
TRBV5-1,.,TRBJ1-3,.,TGCGCCAGCAGGTCCGACAGAACTTCTGGAAACACCATATATTTT,CASRSDRTSGNTIYF
TRBV10-1,.,TRBJ2-3,.,TGCGCCAGCAGTGAGGCTAGCCGACCCACAGATACGCAGTATTTT,CASSEASRPTDTQYF
TRBV11-2,.,TRBJ1-1,TRBD1,TGTGCCAGCAGCTACGCGGACAGGGAAGCTTTCTTT,CASSYADREAFF
TRBV30,.,TRBJ2-7,.,TGTGCCTGGAGTGTAGGCGGGACCTCCTACGAGCAGTACTTC,CAWSVGGTSYEQYF
TRBV5-1,few,TRBJ1-1,.,TGCGCCAGCAGCTTGGTGGGGGGGCTTAAGAACACTGAAGCTTTCTTT,CASSLVGGLKNTEAFF
TRBV5-4,.,TRBJ2-2,.,TGTGCCAGCAGCTTCAAAGGGGCGAACACCGGGGAGCTGTTTTTT,CASSFKGANTGELFF